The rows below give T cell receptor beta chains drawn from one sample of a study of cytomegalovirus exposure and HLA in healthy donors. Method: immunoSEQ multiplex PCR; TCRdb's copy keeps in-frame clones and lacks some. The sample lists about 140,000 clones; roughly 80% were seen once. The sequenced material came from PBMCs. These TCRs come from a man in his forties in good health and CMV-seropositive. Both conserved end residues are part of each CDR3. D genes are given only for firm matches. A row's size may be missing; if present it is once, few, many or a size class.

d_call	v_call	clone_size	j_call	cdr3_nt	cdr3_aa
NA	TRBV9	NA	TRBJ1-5	TGTGCCAGCAGCGTAGCACCGGATCAGCCCCAGCATTTT	CASSVAPDQPQHF
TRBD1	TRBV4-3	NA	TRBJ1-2	TGCGCCAGCAGCCAGTCAAACAGGGGGCGGCCCCCTAACTATGGCTACACCTTC	CASSQSNRGRPPNYGYTF
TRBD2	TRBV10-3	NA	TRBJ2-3	TGTGCCATCAGTGGCGGGACTAGCGGGACCTCTAGCACAGATACGCAGTATTTT	CAISGGTSGTSSTDTQYF
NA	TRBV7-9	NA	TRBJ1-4	TGTTCCAGCAGCTGGAAGACATTCGAAGAAAAACTGTTTTTT	CSSSWKTFEEKLFF
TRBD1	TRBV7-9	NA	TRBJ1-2	TGTGCCAGCAGCTTAGGACAGGGCACCGGTGGCTACACCTTC	CASSLGQGTGGYTF
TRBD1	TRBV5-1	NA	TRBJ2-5	TGCGCCAGCAGCTTCACAGGGGGACAAGAGACCCAGTACTTC	CASSFTGGQETQYF
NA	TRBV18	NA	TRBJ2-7	TGTGCCAGCTCACCAGTCGGGTACGAGCAGTACTTC	CASSPVGYEQYF
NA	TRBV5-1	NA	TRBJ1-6	TGCGCCAGCAAAAGTCAAGAGGGAGGAAATTCACCCCTCCACTTT	CASKSQEGGNSPLHF
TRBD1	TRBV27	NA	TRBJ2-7	TGTGCCAGCAGTTCGTGGATTCGGACAGGGGGTCACGAGCAGTACTTC	CASSSWIRTGGHEQYF
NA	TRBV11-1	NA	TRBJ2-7	TGTGCCAGCAGCTCTTACAGCGAGCAGTACTTC	CASSSYSEQYF
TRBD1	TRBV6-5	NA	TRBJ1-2	TGTGCCAGCAGTACACCGGGACAGGGACTCTATGGCTACACCTTC	CASSTPGQGLYGYTF
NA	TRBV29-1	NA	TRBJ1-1	TGCAGCGTTGCGGGCAGGGTCTTGATCACGAACACTGAAGCTTTCTTT	CSVAGRVLITNTEAFF
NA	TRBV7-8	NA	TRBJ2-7	TGTGCCAGCAGCTTAGGCCAGCGTTGGAACGAGCAGTACTTC	CASSLGQRWNEQYF
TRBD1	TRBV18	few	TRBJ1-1	TGTGCCAGCTCACCACGACAGGGTTATGAAGCTTTCTTT	CASSPRQGYEAFF
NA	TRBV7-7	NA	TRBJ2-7	TGTGCCAGCAGCTTAGTTGCTGGGGGGATGTACGAGCAGTACTTC	CASSLVAGGMYEQYF
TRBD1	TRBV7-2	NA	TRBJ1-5	TGTGCCAGCAGGACAGGGAATCAGCCCCAGCATTTT	CASRTGNQPQHF
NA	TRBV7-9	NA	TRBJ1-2	TGTGCCAGCGTAATGGGGGGGAACTATGGCTACACCTTC	CASVMGGNYGYTF
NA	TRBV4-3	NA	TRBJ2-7	TGCGCCAGCAGCCAGGGAACCCAGCGGGAGCAGTACTTC	CASSQGTQREQYF
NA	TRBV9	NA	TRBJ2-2	TGTGCCAGCAGCGTAGCGGGACACCCTGTTGGGGAGCTGTTTTTT	CASSVAGHPVGELFF
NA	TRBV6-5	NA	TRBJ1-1	TGTGCCAGCAGTAAAACAGCGGGCAGGGTTAATGAAGCTTTCTTT	CASSKTAGRVNEAFF
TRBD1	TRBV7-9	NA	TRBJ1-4	TGTGCCAGCAGCTCGACAGGGGGACATGAAAAACTGTTTTTT	CASSSTGGHEKLFF
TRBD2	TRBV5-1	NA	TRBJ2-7	TGCGCCAGCAGCTTCGGACTAGCGGGAGGGCCTGGCGAGCAGTACTTC	CASSFGLAGGPGEQYF
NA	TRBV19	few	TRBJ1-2	TGTGCCAGTAGTCTTCTGGACAGAGACTATGGCTACACCTTC	CASSLLDRDYGYTF
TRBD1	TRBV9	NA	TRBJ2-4	TGTGCCAGCAGCGTAGCTACTCAGGGGGAGTGGAACATTCAGTACTTC	CASSVATQGEWNIQYF
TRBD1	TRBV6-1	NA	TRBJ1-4	TGTGCCAGCAGTGAAGGGGGGACAGGCGTGGAAAAACTGTTTTTT	CASSEGGTGVEKLFF
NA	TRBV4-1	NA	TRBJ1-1	TGCGCCAGCAGGTCTACACTATTGAACACTGAAGCTTTCTTT	CASRSTLLNTEAFF
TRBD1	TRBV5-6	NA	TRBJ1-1	TGTGCCAGCAGCTTGCGCCAAAACAGGGGACCTGAAGCTTTCTTT	CASSLRQNRGPEAFF
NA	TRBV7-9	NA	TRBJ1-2	TGTGCCAGCAGCTTAGGGTCAGCGGACTATGGCTACACCTTC	CASSLGSADYGYTF
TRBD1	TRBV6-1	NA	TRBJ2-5	TGTGCCAGCAGTGAGGGCAGGGGGCGGAAAGAGACCCAGTACTTC	CASSEGRGRKETQYF
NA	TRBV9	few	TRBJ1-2	TGTGCCAGCAGCGCGGGGGGAGGGGGGGCCTATGGCTACACCTTC	CASSAGGGGAYGYTF
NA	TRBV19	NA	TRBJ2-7	TGTGCCAGTAGTTTCTCAGGGCACCACGAGCAGTACTTC	CASSFSGHHEQYF
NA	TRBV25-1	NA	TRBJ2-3	TGTGCCAGCAGTGAATTTCAGGGTGCGCAGTATTTT	CASSEFQGAQYF
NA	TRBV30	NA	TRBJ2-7	TGTGCCTGGAGTGTACCCCCACGGTATGGGCCGCGTTCCTACGAGCAGTACTTC	CAWSVPPRYGPRSYEQYF
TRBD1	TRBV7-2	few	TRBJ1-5	TGTGCCAGCAGCCAGGGGGGCGCCAATCAGCCCCAGCATTTT	CASSQGGANQPQHF
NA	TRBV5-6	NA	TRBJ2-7	TGTGCCAGCAGCTTGGCAGGGAAGCAGTACTTC	CASSLAGKQYF
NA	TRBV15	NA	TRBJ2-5	TGTGCCACCAGCAGATACAGGGGGGGAGAGACCCAGTACTTC	CATSRYRGGETQYF
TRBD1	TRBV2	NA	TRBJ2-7	TGTGCCCACAGGGGGCAGGGGACCTACGAGCAGTACTTC	CAHRGQGTYEQYF
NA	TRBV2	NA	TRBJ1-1	TGTGCCAGCAGTGGGGGGGGCTGGGGCACTGAAGCTTTCTTT	CASSGGGWGTEAFF
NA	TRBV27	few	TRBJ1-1	TGTGCCAGCACCTTGGACAGCCGGAACACTGAAGCTTTCTTT	CASTLDSRNTEAFF
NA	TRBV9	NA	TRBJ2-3	TGTGCCACCACCCCTCTAGCGTACACAGATACGCAGTATTTT	CATTPLAYTDTQYF
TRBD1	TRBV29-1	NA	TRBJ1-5	TGCAGCGTTGCAGTGGGACAGACCGGCAATCAGCCCCAGCATTTT	CSVAVGQTGNQPQHF
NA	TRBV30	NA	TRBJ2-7	TGTGCCTGGAGTGTAAAAAAAGGCAGGGAGGCGTACGAGCAGTACTTC	CAWSVKKGREAYEQYF